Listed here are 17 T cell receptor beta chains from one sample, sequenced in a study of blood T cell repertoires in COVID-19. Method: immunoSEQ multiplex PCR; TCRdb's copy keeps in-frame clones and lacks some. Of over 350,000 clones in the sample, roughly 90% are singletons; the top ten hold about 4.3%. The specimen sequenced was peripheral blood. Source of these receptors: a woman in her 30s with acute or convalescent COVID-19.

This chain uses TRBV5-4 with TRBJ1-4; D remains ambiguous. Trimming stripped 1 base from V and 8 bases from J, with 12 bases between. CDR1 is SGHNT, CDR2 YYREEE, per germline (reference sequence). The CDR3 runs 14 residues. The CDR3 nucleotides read TGTGCCAGCAGCTTGACACCCCGAGGGGAAAAACTGTTTTTT. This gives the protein CASSLTPRGEKLFF.

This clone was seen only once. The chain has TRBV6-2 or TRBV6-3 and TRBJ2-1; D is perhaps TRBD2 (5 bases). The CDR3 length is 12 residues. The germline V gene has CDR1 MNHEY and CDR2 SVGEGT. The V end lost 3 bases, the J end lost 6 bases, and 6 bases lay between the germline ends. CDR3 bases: TGTGCCAGCAGTTATCTAGCCAATGAGCAGTTCTTC. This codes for CASSYLANEQFF.

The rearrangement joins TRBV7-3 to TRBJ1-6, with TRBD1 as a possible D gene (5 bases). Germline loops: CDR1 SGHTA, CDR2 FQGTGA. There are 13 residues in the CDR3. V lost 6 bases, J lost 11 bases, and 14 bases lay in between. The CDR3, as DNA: TGTGCCAGCAGTGCCACAGGTCTTCCACCCCTCCACTTT. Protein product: CASSATGLPPLHF.

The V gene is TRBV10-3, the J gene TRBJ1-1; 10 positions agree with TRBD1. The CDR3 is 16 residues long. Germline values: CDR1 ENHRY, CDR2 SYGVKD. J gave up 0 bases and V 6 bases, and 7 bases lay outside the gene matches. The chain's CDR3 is CAIRPDRGQVNTEAFF. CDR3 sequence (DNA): TGTGCCATCAGGCCTGACAGGGGGCAGGTGAACACTGAAGCTTTCTTT.

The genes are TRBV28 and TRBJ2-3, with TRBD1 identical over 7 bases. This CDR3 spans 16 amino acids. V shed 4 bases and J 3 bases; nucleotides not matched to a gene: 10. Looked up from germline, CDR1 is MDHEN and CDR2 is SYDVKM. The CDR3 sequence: CASSSPWTGQTDTQYF. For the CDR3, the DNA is TGTGCCAGCAGTTCACCTTGGACAGGTCAAACAGATACGCAGTATTTT.

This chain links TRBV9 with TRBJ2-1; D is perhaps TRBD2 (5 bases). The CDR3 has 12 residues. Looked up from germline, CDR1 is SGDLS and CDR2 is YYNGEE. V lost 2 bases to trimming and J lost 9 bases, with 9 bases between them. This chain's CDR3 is CASSVVSGEQFF. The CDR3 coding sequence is TGTGCCAGCAGCGTTGTAAGCGGTGAGCAGTTCTTC.

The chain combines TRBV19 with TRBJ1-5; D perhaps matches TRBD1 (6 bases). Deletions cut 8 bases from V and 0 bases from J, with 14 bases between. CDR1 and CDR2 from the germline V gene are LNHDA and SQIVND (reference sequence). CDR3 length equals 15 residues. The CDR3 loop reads CASALDSGSNQPQHF. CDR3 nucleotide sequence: TGTGCCAGTGCTTTGGACAGTGGTAGCAATCAGCCCCAGCATTTT.

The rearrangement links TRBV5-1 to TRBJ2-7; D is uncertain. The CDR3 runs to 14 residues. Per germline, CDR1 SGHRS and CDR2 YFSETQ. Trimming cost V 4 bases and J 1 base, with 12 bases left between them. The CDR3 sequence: CASSPNSRSYEQYF. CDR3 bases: TGCGCCAGCAGCCCCAACAGCAGATCCTACGAGCAGTACTTC.

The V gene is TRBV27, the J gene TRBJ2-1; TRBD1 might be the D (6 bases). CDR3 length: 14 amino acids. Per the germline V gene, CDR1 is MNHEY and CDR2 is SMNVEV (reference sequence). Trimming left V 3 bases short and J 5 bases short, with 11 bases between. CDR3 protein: CASSFGGHHNEQFF. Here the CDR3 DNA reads TGTGCCAGCAGTTTTGGGGGCCATCACAATGAGCAGTTCTTC.

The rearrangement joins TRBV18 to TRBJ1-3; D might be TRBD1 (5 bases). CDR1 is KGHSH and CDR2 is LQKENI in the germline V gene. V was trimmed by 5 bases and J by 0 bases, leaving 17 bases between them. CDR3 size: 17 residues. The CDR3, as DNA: TGTGCCAGCTCATCCGGACAAGGAACCTTCTCTGGAAACACCATATATTTT. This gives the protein CASSSGQGTFSGNTIYF.

In DNA, the CDR3 is TGTGCCAGCAGTATTGACAGGGTCTACGAGCAGTACTTC. The encoded protein is CASSIDRVYEQYF. This sequence joins TRBV6-5 and TRBJ2-7, with TRBD1 matching 7 bases. This CDR3 is built from 13 residues. Germline V lookup: CDR1 MNHEY, CDR2 SVGAGI. V lost 5 bases, J lost 3 bases, and 4 bases stayed unmatched.

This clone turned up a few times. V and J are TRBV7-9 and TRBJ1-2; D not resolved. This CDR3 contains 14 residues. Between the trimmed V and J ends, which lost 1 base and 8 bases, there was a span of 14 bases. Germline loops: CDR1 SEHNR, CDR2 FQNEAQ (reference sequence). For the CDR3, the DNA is TGTGCCAGCAGCTTAGATTGGGCAAGAGACGGCTACACCTTC. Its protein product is CASSLDWARDGYTF.

The CDR3 nucleotides read TGTGCCAGCAGTTCCGGGACTAGCGGGGGGGCAAGGTACAATGAGCAGTTCTTC. Amino acids: CASSSGTSGGARYNEQFF. The chain links TRBV27 to TRBJ2-1; the match to TRBD2 covers 16 bases. The CDR3 sequence is 18 residues long. Losses at the gene ends were 4 bases for V and 4 bases for J; bases not matched to a gene: 7. Per the germline V gene, CDR1 is MNHEY and CDR2 is SMNVEV (reference sequence).

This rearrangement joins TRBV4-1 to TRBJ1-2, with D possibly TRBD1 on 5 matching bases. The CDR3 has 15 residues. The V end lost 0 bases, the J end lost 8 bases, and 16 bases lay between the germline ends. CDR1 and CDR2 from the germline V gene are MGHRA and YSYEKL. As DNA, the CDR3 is TGCGCCAGCAGCCAAGAGGGGCTCGGATTTGTCGGCTACACCTTC. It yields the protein CASSQEGLGFVGYTF.

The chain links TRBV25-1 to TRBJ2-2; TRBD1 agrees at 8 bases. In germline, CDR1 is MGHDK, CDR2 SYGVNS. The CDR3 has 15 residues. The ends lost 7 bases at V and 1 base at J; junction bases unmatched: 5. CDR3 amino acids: CASKQGEVNTGELFF. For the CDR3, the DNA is TGTGCCAGCAAACAGGGGGAGGTGAACACCGGGGAGCTGTTTTTT.

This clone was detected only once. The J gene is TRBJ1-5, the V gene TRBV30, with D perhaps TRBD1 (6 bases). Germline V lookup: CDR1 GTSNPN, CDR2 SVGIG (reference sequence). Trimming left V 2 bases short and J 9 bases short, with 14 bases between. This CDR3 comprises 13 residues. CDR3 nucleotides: TGTGCCTGGAGTAAATCAGGGGACATGCCCCAGCATTTT. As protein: CAWSKSGDMPQHF.

The CDR3 reads CASSLLQGSSYNEQFF. Here the CDR3 DNA reads TGTGCCAGCAGTCTCCTTCAGGGGAGCTCCTACAATGAGCAGTTCTTC. The gene calls are TRBV28 and TRBJ2-1, with D possibly being TRBD1 (6 bases). Per germline, CDR1 MDHEN and CDR2 SYDVKM. The V gene lost 5 bases and the J gene lost 0 bases, with 14 bases spanning the gap. CDR3 length: 16 amino acids.